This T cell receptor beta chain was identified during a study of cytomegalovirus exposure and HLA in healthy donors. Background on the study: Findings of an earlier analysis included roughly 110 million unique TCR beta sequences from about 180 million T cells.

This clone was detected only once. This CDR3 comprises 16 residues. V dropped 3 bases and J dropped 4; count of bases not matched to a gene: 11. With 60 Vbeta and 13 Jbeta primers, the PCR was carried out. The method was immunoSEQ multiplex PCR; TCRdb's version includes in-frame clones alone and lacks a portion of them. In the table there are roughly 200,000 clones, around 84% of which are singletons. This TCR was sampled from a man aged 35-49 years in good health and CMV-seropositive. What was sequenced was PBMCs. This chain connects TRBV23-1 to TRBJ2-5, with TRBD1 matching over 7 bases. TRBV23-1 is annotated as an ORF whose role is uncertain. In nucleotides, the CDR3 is TGCGCCAGCAGTCACTTGACACAAGGGGGCGCAGAGACCCAGTACTTC. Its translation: CASSHLTQGGAETQYF.